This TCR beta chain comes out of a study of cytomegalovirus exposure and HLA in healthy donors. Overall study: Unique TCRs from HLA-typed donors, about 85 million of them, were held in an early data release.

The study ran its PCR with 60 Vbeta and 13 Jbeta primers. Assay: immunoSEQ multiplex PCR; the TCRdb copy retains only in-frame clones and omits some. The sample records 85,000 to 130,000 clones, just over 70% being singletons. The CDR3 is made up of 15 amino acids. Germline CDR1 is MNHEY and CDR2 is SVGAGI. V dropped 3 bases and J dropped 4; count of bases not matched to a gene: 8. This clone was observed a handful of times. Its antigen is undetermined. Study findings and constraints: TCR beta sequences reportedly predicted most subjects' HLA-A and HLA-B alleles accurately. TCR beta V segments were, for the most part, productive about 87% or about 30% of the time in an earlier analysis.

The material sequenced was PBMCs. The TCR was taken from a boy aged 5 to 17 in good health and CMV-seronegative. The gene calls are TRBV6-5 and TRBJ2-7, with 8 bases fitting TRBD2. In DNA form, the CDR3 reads TGTGCCAGCAGTTATGGCGGGGGGTTATCATACGAGCAGTACTTC. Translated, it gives CASSYGGGLSYEQYF.